Below, 19 T cell receptor beta chains from the same sample are listed, as sequenced in a study of response to subunit inactivated influenza vaccine. TCRdb passed the RT-PCR reads through MiXCR, listing each CDR3 protein once. The top ten hold around 1.8% of the sample, which has about 520,000 distinct CDR3 sequences, about 25% seen once. The source material was CD4+ T cells sorted from PBMCs, sampled 4 to 6 days after vaccination. These receptors came from a man aged 45-65 years who received an inactivated influenza vaccine.

This clonotype was detected only a few times. This chain joins TRBV7-2 and TRBJ1-2; D is ambiguous. There are 13 residues in the CDR3. V was shortened by 2 bases and J by 5 bases, with 9 bases between the two germline ends. Germline assignment: CDR1 SGHTA and CDR2 FQGNSA. CDR3 bases: TGTGCCAGCAGCTTATCAGCGGAATATGGCTACACCTTC. It specifies CASSLSAEYGYTF.

The chain couples TRBV9 to TRBJ2-5; D remains ambiguous. V lost 3 bases, J lost 0 bases, and 12 bases lay in between. Germline V lookup: CDR1 SGDLS, CDR2 YYNGEE. The CDR3 consists of 15 residues. CDR3 bases: TGTGCCAGCAGCGCCGGAAATGGGTACCAAGAGACCCAGTACTTC. The encoded protein is CASSAGNGYQETQYF.

As for this clonotype: One junction end does not reproduce the germline sequence, and a read error may be involved. The chain joins TRBV7-7 to TRBJ2-3; 7 bases are shared with TRBD1. CDR1 is SSHAT and CDR2 is FNYEAQ in the germline V gene (reference sequence). The length of the CDR3 is 11 residues. The CDR3 DNA follows: TGTGCTAGCAGCGAGGGGGCTGCGCAGTATTTT. The encoded protein is CASSEGAAQYF.

The rearrangement joins TRBV6-1 to TRBJ2-7, with 9 bases matching TRBD2. Trimming removed 4 bases from V and 3 bases from J; junction bases left unmatched: 13. Germline values: CDR1 MNHNS, CDR2 SASEGT. CDR3 length: 17 residues. DNA for the CDR3: TGTGCCAGCAGTGCCCCGAGGGCAGCGGGAGGTAACTACGAGCAGTACTTC. This translates into CASSAPRAAGGNYEQYF.

In this sample, this clonotype turned up a few times. The CDR3 nucleotides are TGTGCCAGCAGCTCAACCAGGACAGTCGCCAATCAGCCCCAGCATTTT. Its protein is CASSSTRTVANQPQHF. The rearrangement links TRBV7-8 to TRBJ1-5, with TRBD1 as a possible D gene (6 bases). V gave up 4 bases and J gave up 3 bases, with 16 bases separating them. The CDR3 runs to 16 residues. Germline CDR1 and CDR2: SGHVS and FQNEAQ.

There are a few counts of this clonotype. The chain carries TRBV20-1 and TRBJ1-4; D perhaps matches TRBD1 (5 bases). Germline CDR1 and CDR2: DFQATT and SNEGSKA (reference sequence). Trimming left V 3 bases short and J 2 bases short, with 13 bases between. This CDR3 is 15 amino acids long. The CDR3 sequence is CSASGGDGTNEKLFF. The DNA of the CDR3 is TGCAGTGCTAGCGGAGGGGACGGGACTAATGAAAAACTGTTTTTT.

This clonotype came up a few times. The rearrangement links TRBV5-1 to TRBJ2-7; TRBD2 agrees at 11 bases. This CDR3 spans 19 amino acids. Germline assignment: CDR1 SGHRS and CDR2 YFSETQ. V lost 0 bases, J lost 4 bases, and 15 bases stayed unmatched. As DNA, the CDR3 is TGCGCCAGCAGCTTGGACGGACTAGCGGGCGGTTTTAAGGGATACGAGCAGTACTTC. Translated, it gives CASSLDGLAGGFKGYEQYF. Based on the CDR3 plus reference TRBV5-1 and TRBJ2-7, the full variable domain is KAGVTQTPRYLIKTRGQQVTLSCSPISGHRSVSWYQQTPGQGLQFLFEYFSETQRNKGNFPGRFSGRQFSNSRSEMNVSTLELGDSALYLCASSLDGLAGGFKGYEQYFGPGTRLTVT.

The genes are TRBV5-1 and TRBJ2-1; TRBD2 agrees at 8 bases. Germline V CDR1 and CDR2: SGHRS, YFSETQ. The CDR3 spans 16 residues. Trimming took 0 bases from V and 4 from J; bases not matched to a gene: 6. Here the CDR3 DNA reads TGCGCCAGCAGCTTGGATCCAGCGGGGGAATACAATGAGCAGTTCTTC. This codes for CASSLDPAGEYNEQFF.

This chain connects TRBV12-3 or TRBV12-4 to TRBJ2-7; D is possibly TRBD2 (6 bases). Trimming removed 1 base from V and 7 bases from J, with 17 bases in between. The CDR3 has 15 residues. The CDR3 here is CASSLGWRESREQYF. CDR3 in DNA: TGTGCCAGCAGTTTAGGTTGGAGGGAAAGTCGAGAGCAGTACTTC.

The chain joins TRBV12-3 or TRBV12-4 to TRBJ1-1; D is possibly TRBD1 (5 bases). V was shortened by 6 bases and J by 3 bases, with 17 bases between the two germline ends. The CDR3 totals 15 residues. The CDR3 bases are TGTGCCAGCAGCCTCCAGTGGGGCTGGTACACTGAAGCTTTCTTT. Its translation: CASSLQWGWYTEAFF.

This clonotype was found a few times. The chain has TRBV20-1 and TRBJ2-7; 7 bases match TRBD1. V trimming: 4 bases; J trimming: 5 bases; junction bases outside the gene matches: 8. The CDR3 spans 13 residues. Per the germline V gene, CDR1 is DFQATT and CDR2 is SNEGSKA (reference sequence). CDR3 residues: CSATRGIGDEQYF. For the CDR3, the DNA is TGCAGTGCTACCAGGGGGATCGGCGACGAGCAGTACTTC.

This clonotype was found a few times. The chain carries TRBV7-2 and TRBJ2-2; 8 nucleotides agree with TRBD1. The CDR3 sequence is 17 residues long. J gave up 5 bases and V 5 bases, and 13 bases lay outside the gene matches. CDR1 is SGHTA, CDR2 FQGNSA, per germline. CDR3: CASSRRTGLGRTGELFF. In DNA form, the CDR3 reads TGTGCCAGCAGCCGACGGACAGGGTTAGGTCGGACCGGGGAGCTGTTTTTT.

The CDR3 region has the DNA TGTGCCAGCAGTGAATTTATCGGAGGTAATTCACCCCTCCACTTT. Translating gives CASSEFIGGNSPLHF. This chain uses TRBV6-1 with TRBJ1-6; D is unresolved. This CDR3 region has 15 residues. Germline V gives CDR1 MNHNS, CDR2 SASEGT. The V end lost 2 bases, the J end lost 6 bases, and 11 bases lay between the germline ends.

V usage is TRBV25-1 and J usage is TRBJ1-1; possible D gene TRBD1, 6 bases. There are 13 residues in the CDR3. V was cut by 6 bases and J by 6 bases, with 14 bases left in between. The V gene's germline CDR1 is MGHDK and CDR2 SYGVNS. The CDR3: CASRALQGAEAFF. Here the CDR3 DNA reads TGTGCCAGCAGAGCTTTACAGGGCGCTGAAGCTTTCTTT.

In this sample, this clonotype turned up a few times. The V call is TRBV20-1, the J call TRBJ2-3; 8 bases line up with TRBD2. The CDR3 spans 16 residues. In germline, CDR1 is DFQATT, CDR2 SNEGSKA (reference sequence). Unmatched junction bases numbered 12, after V lost 5 bases and J lost 2 bases. In DNA, the CDR3 is TGCAGTGCTCGCCCGGGAGGGGCCAAAAACACAGATACGCAGTATTTT. As protein: CSARPGGAKNTDTQYF.

V is TRBV5-1 and J is TRBJ2-2, with 13 bases that match TRBD2. V dropped 0 bases and J dropped 5; count of bases not matched to a gene: 4. Germline V lookup: CDR1 SGHRS, CDR2 YFSETQ. The CDR3 has 17 amino acids. CDR3 coding DNA: TGCGCCAGCAGCTTGGGACTAGCGGGAGGTCGGACCGGGGAGCTGTTTTTT. Translated, it gives CASSLGLAGGRTGELFF. The full variable domain, its missing parts supplied by reference TRBV5-1 and TRBJ2-2, is KAGVTQTPRYLIKTRGQQVTLSCSPISGHRSVSWYQQTPGQGLQFLFEYFSETQRNKGNFPGRFSGRQFSNSRSEMNVSTLELGDSALYLCASSLGLAGGRTGELFFGEGSRLTVL.

This clonotype occurred many times. This chain joins TRBV5-1 and TRBJ2-3; TRBD1 matches at 7 bases. Germline V gives CDR1 SGHRS, CDR2 YFSETQ. Germline trimming cut 4 bases from V and 1 base from J; bases unmatched to any gene: 3. The CDR3 runs to 14 residues. The CDR3 protein is CASSQGQGTDTQYF. The CDR3 nucleotides read TGCGCCAGCAGCCAAGGACAGGGCACAGATACGCAGTATTTT.

The chain links TRBV7-2 to TRBJ1-2; D may be TRBD1 (6 bases). CDR1 is SGHTA and CDR2 is FQGNSA in the germline V gene. V was shortened by 0 bases and J by 5 bases, with 19 bases between the two germline ends. There are 17 residues in the CDR3. The CDR3 loop is CASSLAGGAAPFYGYTF. CDR3 DNA: TGTGCCAGCAGCTTAGCGGGGGGCGCAGCCCCTTTTTATGGCTACACCTTC.

J is TRBJ2-1 and V is TRBV4-1; TRBD2 matches at 13 bases. The V gene's germline CDR1 is MGHRA and CDR2 YSYEKL. Unmatched junction bases numbered 4, after V lost 1 base and J lost 7 bases. The CDR3 has 16 amino acids. This CDR3 is CASSQARLAGGNEQFF. CDR3 DNA: TGCGCCAGCAGCCAAGCGAGACTAGCGGGAGGTAATGAGCAGTTCTTC.